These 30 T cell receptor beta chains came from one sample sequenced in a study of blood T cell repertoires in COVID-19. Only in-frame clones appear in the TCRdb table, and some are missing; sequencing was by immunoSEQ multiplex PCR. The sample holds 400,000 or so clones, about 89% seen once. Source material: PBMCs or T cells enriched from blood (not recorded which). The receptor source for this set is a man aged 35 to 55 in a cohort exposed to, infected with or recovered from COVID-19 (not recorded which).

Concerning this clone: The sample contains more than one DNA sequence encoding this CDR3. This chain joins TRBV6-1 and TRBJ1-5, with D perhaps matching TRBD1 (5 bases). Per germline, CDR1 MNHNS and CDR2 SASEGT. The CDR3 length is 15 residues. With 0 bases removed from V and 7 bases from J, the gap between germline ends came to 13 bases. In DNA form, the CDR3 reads TGTGCCAGCAGTGAAGCGGGGGGTCGCGGGCAGCCCCAGCATTTT. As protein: CASSEAGGRGQPQHF.

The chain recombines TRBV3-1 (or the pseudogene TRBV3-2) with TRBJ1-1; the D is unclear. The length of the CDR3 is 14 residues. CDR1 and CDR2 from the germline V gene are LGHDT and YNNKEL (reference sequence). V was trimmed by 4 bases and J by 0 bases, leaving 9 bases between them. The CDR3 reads CASSLRNMNTEAFF. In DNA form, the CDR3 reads TGTGCCAGCAGCCTCAGGAACATGAACACTGAAGCTTTCTTT.

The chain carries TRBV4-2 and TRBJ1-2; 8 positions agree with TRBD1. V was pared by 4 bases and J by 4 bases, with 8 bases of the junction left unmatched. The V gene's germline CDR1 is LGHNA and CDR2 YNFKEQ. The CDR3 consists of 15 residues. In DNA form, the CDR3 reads TGTGCCAGCAGCCCCGGTGAGGGACAGGCCTATGGCTACACCTTC. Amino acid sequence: CASSPGEGQAYGYTF.

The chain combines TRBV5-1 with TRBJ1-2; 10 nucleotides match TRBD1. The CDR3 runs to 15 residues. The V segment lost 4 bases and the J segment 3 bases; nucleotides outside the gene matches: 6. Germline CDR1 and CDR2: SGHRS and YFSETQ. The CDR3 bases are TGCGCCAGCAGCGACCCGACAGGGGGCGACTATGGCTACACCTTC. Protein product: CASSDPTGGDYGYTF.

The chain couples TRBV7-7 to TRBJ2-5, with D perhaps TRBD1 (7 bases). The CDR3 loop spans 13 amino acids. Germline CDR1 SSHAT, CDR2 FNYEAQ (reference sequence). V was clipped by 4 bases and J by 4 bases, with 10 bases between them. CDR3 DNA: TGTGCCAGCAGCTCCCAGGGGGGAGAGACCCAGTACTTC. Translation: CASSSQGGETQYF.

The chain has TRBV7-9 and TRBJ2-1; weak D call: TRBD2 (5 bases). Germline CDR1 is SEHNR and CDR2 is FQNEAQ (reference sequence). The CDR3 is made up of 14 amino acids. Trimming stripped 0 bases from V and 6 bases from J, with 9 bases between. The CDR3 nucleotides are TGTGCCAGCAGCTTAGCGGGAGTAAGCAATGAGCAGTTCTTC. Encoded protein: CASSLAGVSNEQFF.

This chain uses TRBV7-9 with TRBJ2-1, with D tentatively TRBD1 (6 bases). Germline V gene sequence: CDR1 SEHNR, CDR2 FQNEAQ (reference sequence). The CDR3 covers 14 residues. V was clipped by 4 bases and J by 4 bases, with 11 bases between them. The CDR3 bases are TGTGCCAGCAGCTCGAGGGACAAATACAATGAGCAGTTCTTC. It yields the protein CASSSRDKYNEQFF.

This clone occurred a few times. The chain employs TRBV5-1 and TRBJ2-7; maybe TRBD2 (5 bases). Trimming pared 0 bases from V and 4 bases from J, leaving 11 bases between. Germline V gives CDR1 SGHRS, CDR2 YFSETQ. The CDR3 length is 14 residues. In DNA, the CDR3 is TGCGCCAGCAGCTTGGACTTTAGAGGGTACGAGCAGTACTTC. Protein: CASSLDFRGYEQYF.

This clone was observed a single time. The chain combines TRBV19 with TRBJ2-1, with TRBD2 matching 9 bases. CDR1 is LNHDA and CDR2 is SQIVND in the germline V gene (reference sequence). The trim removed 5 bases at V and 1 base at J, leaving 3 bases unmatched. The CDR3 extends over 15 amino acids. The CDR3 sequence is CASSASGESYNEQFF. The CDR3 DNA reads TGTGCCAGTAGTGCTAGCGGGGAGTCCTACAATGAGCAGTTCTTC.

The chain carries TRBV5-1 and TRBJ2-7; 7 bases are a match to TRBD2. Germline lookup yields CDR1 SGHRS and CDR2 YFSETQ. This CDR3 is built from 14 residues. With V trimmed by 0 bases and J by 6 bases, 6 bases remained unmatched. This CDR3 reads CASSLEFGLVEQYF. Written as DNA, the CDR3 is TGCGCCAGCAGCTTGGAGTTTGGACTAGTCGAGCAGTACTTC. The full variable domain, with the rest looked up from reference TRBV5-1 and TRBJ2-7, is KAGVTQTPRYLIKTRGQQVTLSCSPISGHRSVSWYQQTPGQGLQFLFEYFSETQRNKGNFPGRFSGRQFSNSRSEMNVSTLELGDSALYLCASSLEFGLVEQYFGPGTRLTVT.

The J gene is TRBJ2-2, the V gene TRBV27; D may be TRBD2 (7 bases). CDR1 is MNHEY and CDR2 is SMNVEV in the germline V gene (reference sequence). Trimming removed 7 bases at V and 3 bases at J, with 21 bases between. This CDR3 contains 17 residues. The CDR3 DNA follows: TGTGCCAGCACCGTAAGGTTGGGGGGGCGCTACACCGGGGAGCTGTTTTTT. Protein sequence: CASTVRLGGRYTGELFF.

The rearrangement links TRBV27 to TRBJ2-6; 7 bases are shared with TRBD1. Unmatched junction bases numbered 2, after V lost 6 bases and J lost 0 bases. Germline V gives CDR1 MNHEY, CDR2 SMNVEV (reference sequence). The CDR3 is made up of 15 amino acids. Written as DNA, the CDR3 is TGTGCCAGCAGCTACAGGGGCTCTGGGGCCAACGTCCTGACTTTC. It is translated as CASSYRGSGANVLTF.

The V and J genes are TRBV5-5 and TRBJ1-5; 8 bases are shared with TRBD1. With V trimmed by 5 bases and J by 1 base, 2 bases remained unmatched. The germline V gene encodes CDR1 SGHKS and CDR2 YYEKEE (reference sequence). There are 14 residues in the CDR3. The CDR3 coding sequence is TGTGCCAGCAGTCGGACAGGGAGCAATCAGCCCCAGCATTTT. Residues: CASSRTGSNQPQHF.

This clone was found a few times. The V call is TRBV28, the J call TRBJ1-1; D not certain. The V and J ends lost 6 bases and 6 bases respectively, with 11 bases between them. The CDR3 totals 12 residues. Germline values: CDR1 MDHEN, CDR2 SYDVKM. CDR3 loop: CASRTNGAEAFF. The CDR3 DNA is TGTGCCAGCAGAACTAACGGGGCTGAAGCTTTCTTT.

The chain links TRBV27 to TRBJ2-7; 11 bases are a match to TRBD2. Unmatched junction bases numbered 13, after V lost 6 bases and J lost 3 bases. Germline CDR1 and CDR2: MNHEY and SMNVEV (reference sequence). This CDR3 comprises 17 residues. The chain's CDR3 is CASSPLAVAGGNYEQYF. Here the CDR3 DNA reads TGTGCCAGCAGCCCCCTGGCGGTAGCGGGGGGGAACTACGAGCAGTACTTC.

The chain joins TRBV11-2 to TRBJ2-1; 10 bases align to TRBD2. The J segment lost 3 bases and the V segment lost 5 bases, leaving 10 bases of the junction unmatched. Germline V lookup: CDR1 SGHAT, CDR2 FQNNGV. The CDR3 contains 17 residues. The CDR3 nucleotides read TGTGCCAGCAGCATCCGACTAGCGGGTACTTTCTACAATGAGCAGTTCTTC. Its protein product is CASSIRLAGTFYNEQFF. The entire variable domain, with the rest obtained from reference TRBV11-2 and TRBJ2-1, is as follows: EAGVAQSPRYKIIEKRQSVAFWCNPISGHATLYWYQQILGQGPKLLIQFQNNGVVDDSQLPKDRFSAERLKGVDSTLKIQPAKLEDSAVYLCASSIRLAGTFYNEQFFGPGTRLTVL.

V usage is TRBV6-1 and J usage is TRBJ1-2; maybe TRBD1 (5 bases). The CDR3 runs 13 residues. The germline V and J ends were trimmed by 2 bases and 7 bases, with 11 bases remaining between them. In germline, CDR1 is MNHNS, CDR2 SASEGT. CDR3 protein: CASSETQGVGYTF. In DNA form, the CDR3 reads TGTGCCAGCAGTGAAACCCAGGGTGTTGGCTACACCTTC.

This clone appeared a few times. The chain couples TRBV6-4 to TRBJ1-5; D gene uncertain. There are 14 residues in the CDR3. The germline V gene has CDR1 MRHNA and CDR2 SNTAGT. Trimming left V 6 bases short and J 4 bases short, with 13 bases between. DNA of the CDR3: TGTGCCAGCAGCCCTGGTCCCGGGAATCAGCCCCAGCATTTT. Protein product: CASSPGPGNQPQHF.

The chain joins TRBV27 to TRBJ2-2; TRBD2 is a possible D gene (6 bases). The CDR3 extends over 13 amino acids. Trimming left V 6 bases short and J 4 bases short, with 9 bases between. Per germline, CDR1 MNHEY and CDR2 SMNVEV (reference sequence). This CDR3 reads CASRLGGTGELFF. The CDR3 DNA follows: TGTGCCAGCAGACTGGGAGGCACCGGGGAGCTGTTTTTT.

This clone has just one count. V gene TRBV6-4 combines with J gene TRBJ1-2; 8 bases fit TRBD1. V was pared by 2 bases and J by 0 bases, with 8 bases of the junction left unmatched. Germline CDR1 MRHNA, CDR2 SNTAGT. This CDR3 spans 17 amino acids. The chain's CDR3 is CASSDPRQGSPNYGYTF. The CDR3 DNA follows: TGTGCCAGCAGTGACCCGAGACAGGGGTCCCCTAACTATGGCTACACCTTC.

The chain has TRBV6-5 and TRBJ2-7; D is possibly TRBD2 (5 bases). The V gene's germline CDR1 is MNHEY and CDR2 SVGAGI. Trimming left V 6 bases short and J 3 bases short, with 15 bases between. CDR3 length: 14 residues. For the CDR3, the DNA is TGTGCCAGCAGAGCGAGGGAGAGAGGCTACGAGCAGTACTTC. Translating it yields CASRARERGYEQYF.

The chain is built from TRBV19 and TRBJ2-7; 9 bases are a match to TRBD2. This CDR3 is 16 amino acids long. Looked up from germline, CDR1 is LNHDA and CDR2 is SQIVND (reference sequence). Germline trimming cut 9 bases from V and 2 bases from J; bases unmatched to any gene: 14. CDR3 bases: TGTGCCAGACAACGGTCTAGCGGGAAGAGTACCTACGAGCAGTACTTC. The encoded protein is CARQRSSGKSTYEQYF.

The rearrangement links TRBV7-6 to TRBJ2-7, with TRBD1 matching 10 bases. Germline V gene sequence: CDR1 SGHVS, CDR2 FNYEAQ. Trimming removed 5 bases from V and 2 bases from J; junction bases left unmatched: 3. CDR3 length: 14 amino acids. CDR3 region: CASSHGTGAYEQYF. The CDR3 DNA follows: TGTGCCAGCAGCCACGGGACAGGGGCCTACGAGCAGTACTTC.

The CDR3 is CASSAGLAGRNEQFF. The CDR3 DNA reads as TGTGCCAGCAGCGCGGGACTAGCGGGGAGGAATGAGCAGTTCTTC. J is TRBJ2-1 and V is TRBV7-3; 13 bases are shared with TRBD2. The CDR3 totals 15 residues. Germline V gene data show CDR1 as SGHTA and CDR2 as FQGTGA. Trimming removed 5 bases from V and 7 bases from J; junction bases left unmatched: 5.

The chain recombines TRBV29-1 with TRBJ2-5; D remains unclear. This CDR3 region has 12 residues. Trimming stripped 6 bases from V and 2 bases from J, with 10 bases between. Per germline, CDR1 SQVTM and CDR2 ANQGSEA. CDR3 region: CSVDVQQETQYF. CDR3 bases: TGCAGCGTAGATGTACAGCAAGAGACCCAGTACTTC.

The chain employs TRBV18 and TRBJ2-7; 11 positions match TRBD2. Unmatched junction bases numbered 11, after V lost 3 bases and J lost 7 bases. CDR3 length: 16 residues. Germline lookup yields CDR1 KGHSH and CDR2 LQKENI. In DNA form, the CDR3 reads TGTGCCAGCTCACCCAGACTAGCGGGAAGTCAGGGTGAGCAGTACTTC. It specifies CASSPRLAGSQGEQYF.

The CDR3 reads CASTTLGGGLFF. The CDR3 DNA reads as TGTGCCAGCACCACCCTCGGGGGTGGACTGTTTTTT. The V and J genes are TRBV6-5 and TRBJ1-4, with D perhaps matching TRBD1 (5 bases). Germline V gene lookup returns CDR1 MNHEY and CDR2 SVGAGI. V was cut by 7 bases and J by 13 bases, with 16 bases left in between. The CDR3 length is 12 residues.

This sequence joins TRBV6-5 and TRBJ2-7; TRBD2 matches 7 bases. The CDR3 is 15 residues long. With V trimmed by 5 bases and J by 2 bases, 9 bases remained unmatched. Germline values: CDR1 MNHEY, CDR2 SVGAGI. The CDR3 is CASSSGTLRAYEQYF. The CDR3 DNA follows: TGTGCCAGCAGTAGCGGGACCCTAAGAGCCTACGAGCAGTACTTC.

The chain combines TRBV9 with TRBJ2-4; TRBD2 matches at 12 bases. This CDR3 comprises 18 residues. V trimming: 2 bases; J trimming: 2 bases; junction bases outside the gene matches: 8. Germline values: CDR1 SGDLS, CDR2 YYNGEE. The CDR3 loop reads CASSVASGRGESKNIQYF. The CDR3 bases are TGTGCCAGCAGCGTGGCTAGCGGGAGGGGGGAGTCCAAAAACATTCAGTACTTC.

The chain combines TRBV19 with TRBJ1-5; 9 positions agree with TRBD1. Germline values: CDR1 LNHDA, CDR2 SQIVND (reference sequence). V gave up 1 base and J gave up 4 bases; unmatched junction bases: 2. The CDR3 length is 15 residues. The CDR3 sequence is CASSIGGTGNQPQHF. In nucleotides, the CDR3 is TGTGCCAGTAGTATAGGGGGGACAGGGAATCAGCCCCAGCATTTT.